This section outlines one T cell receptor (beta chain) sequence together with its context. Its specificity is unknown. The CDR3 spans 14 residues. Germline CDR1 is KGHSH and CDR2 is LQKENI. With 0 bases removed from V and 6 bases from J, the gap between germline ends came to 9 bases. The PCR contained 60 Vbeta and 13 Jbeta primers. TCRdb keeps only in-frame clones here, not all; method: immunoSEQ multiplex PCR. Its listing shows about 130,000 clones. The sample belongs to a study of cytomegalovirus exposure and HLA in healthy donors. Study results and caveats: Researchers reported from a later analysis that most CMV-associated TCR beta chains appeared HLA-restricted. A later analysis appeared to link common viral pathogens to several of the most significant clusters.

The chain employs TRBV18 and TRBJ2-1; a possible D gene is TRBD1 (5 bases). Input material: PBMCs. The receptor comes from a man aged 35 to 55 in good health and CMV-seronegative. DNA for the CDR3: TGTGCCAGCTCACCACCGGCAGGGCGCAATGAGCAGTTCTTC. As protein: CASSPPAGRNEQFF.